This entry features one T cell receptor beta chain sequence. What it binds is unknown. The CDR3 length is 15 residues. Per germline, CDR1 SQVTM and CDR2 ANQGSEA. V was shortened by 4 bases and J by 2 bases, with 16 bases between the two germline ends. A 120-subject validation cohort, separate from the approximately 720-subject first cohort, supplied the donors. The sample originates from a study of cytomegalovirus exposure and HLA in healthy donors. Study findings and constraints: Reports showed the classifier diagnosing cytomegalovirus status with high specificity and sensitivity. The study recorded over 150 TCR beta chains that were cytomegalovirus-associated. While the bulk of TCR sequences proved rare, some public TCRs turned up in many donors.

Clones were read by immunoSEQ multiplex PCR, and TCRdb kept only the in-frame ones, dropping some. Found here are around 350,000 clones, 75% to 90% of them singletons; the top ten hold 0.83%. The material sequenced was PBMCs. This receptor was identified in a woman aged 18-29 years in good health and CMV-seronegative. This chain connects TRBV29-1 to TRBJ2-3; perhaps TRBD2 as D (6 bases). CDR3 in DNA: TGCAGCGTTGGTTTAGCGGTGAACCCCACAGATACGCAGTATTTT. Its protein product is CSVGLAVNPTDTQYF.